These 5 T cell receptor beta chains were sequenced from one sample in a study of blood T cell repertoires in COVID-19 (dated by TCRdb to 2018 to 2020). Library creation used the immunoSEQ multiplex PCR assay. What TCRdb holds here is the immuneACCESS table cut down to in-frame rearrangements. Part of the clones is not present; checked against another copy, under half of the missing clones reflect an unresolved V gene, and the others are unexplained. Counted in this sample were 250,000 or so clones; 80% to 90% of them appeared once. Together, the top ten hold roughly 4.5% of the sample. The material sequenced was peripheral blood. The receptors originated from a woman in her forties who had recovered from COVID-19.

The genes are TRBV13 and TRBJ2-7; 10 nucleotides line up with TRBD2. The V gene end was trimmed by 8 bases and the J gene end by 0 bases; junction bases not matched to a gene: 13. Germline V CDR1 and CDR2: PRHDT, FYEKMQ (reference sequence). The CDR3 is 17 residues long. This CDR3 reads CASFGASGGLSSYEQYF. CDR3 coding DNA: TGTGCCAGCTTCGGCGCTAGCGGGGGCCTGAGCTCCTACGAGCAGTACTTC.

In its sample, this clone was seen once. The chain is built from TRBV19 and TRBJ2-1, with D perhaps TRBD2 (7 bases). V dropped 4 bases and J dropped 0 bases, with 10 bases sitting between them. From germline, CDR1 is LNHDA and CDR2 SQIVND (reference sequence). There are 15 residues in the CDR3. CDR3 sequence (DNA): TGTGCCAGTAGTACGGGGGGCCTCTCCTACAATGAGCAGTTCTTC. It is translated as CASSTGGLSYNEQFF.

The chain uses TRBV28 and TRBJ1-5; D gene unclear. V gave up 3 bases and J gave up 5 bases, with 11 bases separating them. The germline CDR1 and CDR2 sequences are MDHEN and SYDVKM. CDR3 size: 14 residues. CDR3 coding DNA: TGTGCCAGCAGTTTTCTTTCCGCGTATCAGCCCCAGCATTTT. It codes for CASSFLSAYQPQHF.

J is TRBJ1-6 and V is TRBV27; D uncertain. The V and J ends lost 2 bases and 7 bases respectively, with 6 bases between them. The CDR3 runs 13 residues. The germline V gene encodes CDR1 MNHEY and CDR2 SMNVEV (reference sequence). This CDR3 reads CASSLGRNSPLHF. CDR3 nucleotides: TGTGCCAGCAGTTTAGGCAGGAATTCACCCCTCCACTTT.

The count of this clone is one. The rearrangement uses TRBV7-9 and TRBJ1-1, with D possibly being TRBD1 (6 bases). V lost 3 bases, J lost 4 bases, and 9 bases lay in between. The germline CDR1 and CDR2 sequences are SEHNR and FQNEAQ (reference sequence). CDR3 length: 13 residues. CDR3 sequence reads: CASSFQGPTEAFF. CDR3 in DNA: TGTGCCAGCAGCTTCCAGGGGCCCACTGAAGCTTTCTTT.